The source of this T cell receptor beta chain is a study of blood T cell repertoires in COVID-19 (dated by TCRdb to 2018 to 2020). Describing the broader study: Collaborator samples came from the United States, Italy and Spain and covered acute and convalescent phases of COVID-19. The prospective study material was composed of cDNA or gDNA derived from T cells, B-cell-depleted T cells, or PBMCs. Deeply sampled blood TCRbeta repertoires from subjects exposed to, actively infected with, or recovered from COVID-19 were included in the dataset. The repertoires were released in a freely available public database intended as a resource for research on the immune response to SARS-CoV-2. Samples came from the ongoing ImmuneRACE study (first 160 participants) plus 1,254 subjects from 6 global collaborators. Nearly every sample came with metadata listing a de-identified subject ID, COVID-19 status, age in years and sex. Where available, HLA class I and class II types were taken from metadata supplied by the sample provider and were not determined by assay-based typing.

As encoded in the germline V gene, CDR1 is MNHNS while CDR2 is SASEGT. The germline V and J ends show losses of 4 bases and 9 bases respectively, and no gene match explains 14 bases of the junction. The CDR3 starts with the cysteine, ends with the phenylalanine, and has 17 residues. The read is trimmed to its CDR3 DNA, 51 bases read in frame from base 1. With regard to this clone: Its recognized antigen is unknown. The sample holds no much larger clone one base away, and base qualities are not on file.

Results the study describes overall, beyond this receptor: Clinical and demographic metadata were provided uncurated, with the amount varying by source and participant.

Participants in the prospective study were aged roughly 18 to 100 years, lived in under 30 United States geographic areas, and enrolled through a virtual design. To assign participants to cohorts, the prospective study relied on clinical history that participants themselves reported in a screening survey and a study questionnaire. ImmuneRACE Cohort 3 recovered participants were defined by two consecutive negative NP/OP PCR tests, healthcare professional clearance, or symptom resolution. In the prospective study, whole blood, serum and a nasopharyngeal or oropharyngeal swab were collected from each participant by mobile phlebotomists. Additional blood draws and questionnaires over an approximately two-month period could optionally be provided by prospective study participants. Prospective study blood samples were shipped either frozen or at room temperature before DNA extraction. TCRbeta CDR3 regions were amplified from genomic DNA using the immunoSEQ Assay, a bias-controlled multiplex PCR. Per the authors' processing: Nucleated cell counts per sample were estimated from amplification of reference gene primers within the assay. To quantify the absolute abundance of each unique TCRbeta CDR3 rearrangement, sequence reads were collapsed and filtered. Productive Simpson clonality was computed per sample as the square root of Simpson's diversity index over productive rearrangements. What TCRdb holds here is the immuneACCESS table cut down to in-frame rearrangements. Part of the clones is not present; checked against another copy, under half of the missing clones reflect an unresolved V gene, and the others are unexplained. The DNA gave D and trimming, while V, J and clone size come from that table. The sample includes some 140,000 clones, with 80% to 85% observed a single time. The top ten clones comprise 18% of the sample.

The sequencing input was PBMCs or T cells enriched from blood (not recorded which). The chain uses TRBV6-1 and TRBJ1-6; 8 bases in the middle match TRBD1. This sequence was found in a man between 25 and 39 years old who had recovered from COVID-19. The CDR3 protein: CASSARTGTGLLSPLHF. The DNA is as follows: TGTGCCAGCAGTGCAAGAACCGGGACAGGACTTCTTTCACCCCTCCACTTT.